This T cell receptor beta chain was retrieved from a study of cytomegalovirus exposure and HLA in healthy donors. General observations from the study: There were 150 or so TCR beta chains listed as cytomegalovirus-associated.

Looked up from germline, CDR1 is SGHNT and CDR2 is YYREEE (reference sequence). The CDR3 consists of 16 residues. J was trimmed by 6 bases and V by 2 bases; bases with no gene match: 8. As concerns this clone: No antigen is known for it.

The PCR made use of 60 Vbeta and 13 Jbeta primers. Data came from immunoSEQ multiplex PCR; TCRdb stores just in-frame clones and leaves some out. Of some 90,000 clones detected, about three quarters appear once; the ten largest clones hold more than 1.4%. The V call is TRBV5-4, the J call TRBJ1-5; 10 bases fit TRBD1. This TCR came from a man aged 35-49 years in good health and CMV-seronegative. The sample comprised PBMCs. The DNA for the CDR3 is TGTGCCAGCAGCTTAGATGGACAGGGGGAAGGTCAGCCCCAGCATTTT. This codes for CASSLDGQGEGQPQHF.